The 5 T cell receptor beta chains listed next were all sequenced from one sample in a study of CD8+CD57+ T cells in acquired aplastic anemia. Profiles of TCR beta VDJ and CDR3 were generated from a genomic DNA template. One entry per CDR3 protein results from TCRdb running MiXCR on the reads. The sample holds around 230,000 distinct CDR3 sequences, around 60% seen once. Sequenced material: sorted CD4+, CD8+, or CD8+CD57+ T cells (not recorded which) from PBMCs. The receptors were sampled from a human donor in good health.

This clonotype was seen a handful of times. V gene TRBV20-1 combines with J gene TRBJ2-3, with 8 positions matching TRBD1. The CDR3 loop spans 14 amino acids. V trimming: 6 bases; J trimming: 1 base; junction bases outside the gene matches: 6. Germline V gene data show CDR1 as DFQATT and CDR2 as SNEGSKA (reference sequence). The CDR3 nucleotides are TGCAGTGCGGAGACAGGGGTGGGCACAGATACGCAGTATTTT. Its translation: CSAETGVGTDTQYF.

This clonotype has a count of ten or more. V and J are TRBV7-9 and TRBJ2-4; D may be TRBD1 (5 bases). V dropped 4 bases and J dropped 0 bases, with 13 bases sitting between them. CDR3 length: 16 amino acids. Germline loops: CDR1 SEHNR, CDR2 FQNEAQ (reference sequence). The CDR3 spells CASSSASTVAKNIQYF. The CDR3 DNA reads as TGTGCCAGCAGCTCTGCCTCGACAGTAGCCAAAAACATTCAGTACTTC. The complete variable domain, with remaining parts taken from reference TRBV7-9 and TRBJ2-4, reads DTGVSQNPRHKITKRGQNVTFRCDPISEHNRLYWYRQTLGQGPEFLTYFQNEAQLEKSRLLSDRFSAERPKGSFSTLEIQRTEQGDSAMYLCASSSASTVAKNIQYFGAGTRLSVL.

The gene calls are TRBV14 and TRBJ1-2; no clear D gene. V lost 1 base, J lost 7 bases, and 10 bases lay in between. The CDR3 totals 13 residues. Germline V gene data show CDR1 as SGHDN and CDR2 as FVKESK. The CDR3 sequence is CASSQVGPLGYTF. For the CDR3, the DNA is TGTGCCAGCAGCCAAGTTGGGCCACTTGGCTACACCTTC.

With regard to this clonotype: Given the absence of the conserved phenylalanine or tryptophan at the CDR3 end, a read error is likely. The chain employs TRBV3-1 and TRBJ2-7; D remains ambiguous. The CDR3 contains 13 residues. Germline values: CDR1 LGHDT, CDR2 YNNKEL (reference sequence). Trimming cost V 1 base and J 2 bases, with 6 bases left between them. CDR3 DNA sequence: TGTGCCAGCAGCCAAGGCGTCCCCTACGAGCAGTACTCC. Translation gives CASSQGVPYEQYS.

The chain combines TRBV6-5 with TRBJ1-2; D perhaps matches TRBD1 (6 bases). CDR1 and CDR2 from the germline V gene are MNHEY and SVGAGI. The CDR3 consists of 14 residues. V gave up 8 bases and J gave up 4 bases, with 17 bases separating them. Here the CDR3 reads CASGPQGSFYGYTF. The CDR3 region has the DNA TGTGCCAGCGGCCCACAGGGATCCTTCTATGGCTACACCTTC.